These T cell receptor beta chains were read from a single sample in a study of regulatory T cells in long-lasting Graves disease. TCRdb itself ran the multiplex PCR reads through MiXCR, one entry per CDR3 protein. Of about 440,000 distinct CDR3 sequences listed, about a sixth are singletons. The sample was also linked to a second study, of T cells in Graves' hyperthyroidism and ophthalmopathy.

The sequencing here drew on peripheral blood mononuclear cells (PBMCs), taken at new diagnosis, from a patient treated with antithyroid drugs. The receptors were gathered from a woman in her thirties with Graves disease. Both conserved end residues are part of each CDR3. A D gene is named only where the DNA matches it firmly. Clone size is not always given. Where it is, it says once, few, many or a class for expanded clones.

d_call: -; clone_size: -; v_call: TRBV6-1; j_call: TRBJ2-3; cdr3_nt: TGTGCCATAGGTGGGGGCGCCGGCGGCGGAGATACGCAGTATTTT; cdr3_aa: CAIGGGAGGGDTQYF
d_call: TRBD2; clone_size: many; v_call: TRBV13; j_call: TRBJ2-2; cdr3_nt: TGTGCCAGCAGCCAGGGAGGGGCCAGCGGGGAGCTGTTTTTT; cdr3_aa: CASSQGGASGELFF
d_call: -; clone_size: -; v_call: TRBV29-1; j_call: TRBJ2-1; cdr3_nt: TGCAGCGTTGACGGAAACTTTAGGGAAGGCTCCTACAATGAGCAGTTCTTC; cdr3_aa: CSVDGNFREGSYNEQFF
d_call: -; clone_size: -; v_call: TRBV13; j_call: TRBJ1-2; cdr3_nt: TGTGCCAGCAGCACAGGAACAGTTGATGGCTACACCTTC; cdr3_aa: CASSTGTVDGYTF
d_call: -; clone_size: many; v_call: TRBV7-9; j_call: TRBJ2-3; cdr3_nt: TGTGCCAGCAGCAGCCCGACAGAAGGATTGGATACGCAGTATTTT; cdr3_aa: CASSSPTEGLDTQYF
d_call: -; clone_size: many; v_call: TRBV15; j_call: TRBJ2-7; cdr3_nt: TGTGCCACCAGCAGTGCCGGCCACCGCTCCTACGAGCAGTACTTC; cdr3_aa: CATSSAGHRSYEQYF
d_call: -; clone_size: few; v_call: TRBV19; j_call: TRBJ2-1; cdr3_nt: TGTGCCAGTAACAGCGTCGCCTACAATGAGCAGTTCTTC; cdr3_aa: CASNSVAYNEQFF
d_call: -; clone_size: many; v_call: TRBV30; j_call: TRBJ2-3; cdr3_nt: TGTGCCTGGAGTGGGTATCAGGGTGGAGGAGATACGCAGTATTTT; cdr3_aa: CAWSGYQGGGDTQYF
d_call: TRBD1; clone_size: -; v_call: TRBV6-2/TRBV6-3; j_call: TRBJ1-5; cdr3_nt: TGTGCCAGCAGTTACTCACAGGGGACTGGGCAGCCCCAGCATTTT; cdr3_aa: CASSYSQGTGQPQHF
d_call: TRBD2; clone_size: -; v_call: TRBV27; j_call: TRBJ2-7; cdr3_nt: TGTGCCAGCAGTGTCGGGACTAGCGGGAGTAAACCCTCCTACGAGCAGTACTTC; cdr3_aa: CASSVGTSGSKPSYEQYF
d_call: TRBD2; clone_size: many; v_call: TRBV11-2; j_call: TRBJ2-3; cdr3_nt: TGTGCCAGCAGCAATATAGCGGGAGCCAAGTCAGATACGCAGTATTTT; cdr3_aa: CASSNIAGAKSDTQYF